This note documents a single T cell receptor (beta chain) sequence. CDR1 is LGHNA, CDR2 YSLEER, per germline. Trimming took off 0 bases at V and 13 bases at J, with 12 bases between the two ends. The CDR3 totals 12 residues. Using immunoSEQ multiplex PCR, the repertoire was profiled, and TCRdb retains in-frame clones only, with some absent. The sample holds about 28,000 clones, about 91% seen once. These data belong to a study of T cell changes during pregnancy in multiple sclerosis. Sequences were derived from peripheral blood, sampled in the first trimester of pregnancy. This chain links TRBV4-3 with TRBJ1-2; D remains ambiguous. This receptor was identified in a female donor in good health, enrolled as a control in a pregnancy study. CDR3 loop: CASSQDRTGATF. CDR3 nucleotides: TGCGCCAGCAGCCAAGATCGCACGGGTGCCACCTTC.